This T cell receptor beta chain was observed in a study of blood T cell repertoires in COVID-19. Overall study context: PBMCs, B-cell-depleted T cells, or T cells were the source of the cDNA or gDNA that made up the material.

Cohort allocation depended upon clinical history that participants reported. In the original processing: Amplifying reference gene primers gave estimates of nucleated cell counts. Profiling relied on immunoSEQ multiplex PCR, and the TCRdb table lists in-frame clones only, not all of them. That table furnishes V, J and clone size, whereas the DNA furnished D and trimming. The sample includes about 150,000 clones, around 89% seen only once; the top ten take 1.2%. Sequencing was carried out using PBMCs or T cells enriched from blood (not recorded which). The sequence was obtained from a woman under 40 with acute COVID-19.

The CDR3 nucleotides are TGTGCCAGCAGTTCCGGGACAGGGAACACTGAAGCTTTCTTT. Protein: CASSSGTGNTEAFF. This rearrangement joins TRBV5-6 to TRBJ1-1, with TRBD1 matching 8 bases. V was pared by 5 bases and J by 1 base, with 4 bases of the junction left unmatched. The germline V gene encodes CDR1 SGHDT and CDR2 YYEEEE. The CDR3 spans 14 residues.